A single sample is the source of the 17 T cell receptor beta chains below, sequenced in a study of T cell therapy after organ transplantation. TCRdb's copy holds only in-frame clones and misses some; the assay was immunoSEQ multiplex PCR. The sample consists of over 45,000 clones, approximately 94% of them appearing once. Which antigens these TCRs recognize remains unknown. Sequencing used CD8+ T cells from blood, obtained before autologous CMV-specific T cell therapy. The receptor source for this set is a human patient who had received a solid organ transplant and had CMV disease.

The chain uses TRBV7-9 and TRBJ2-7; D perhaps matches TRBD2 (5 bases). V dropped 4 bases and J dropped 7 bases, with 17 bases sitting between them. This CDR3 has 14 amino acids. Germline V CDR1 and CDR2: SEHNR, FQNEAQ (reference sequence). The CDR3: CASSSSAESREQYF. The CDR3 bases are TGTGCCAGCAGCTCCTCAGCGGAAAGTCGGGAGCAGTACTTC.

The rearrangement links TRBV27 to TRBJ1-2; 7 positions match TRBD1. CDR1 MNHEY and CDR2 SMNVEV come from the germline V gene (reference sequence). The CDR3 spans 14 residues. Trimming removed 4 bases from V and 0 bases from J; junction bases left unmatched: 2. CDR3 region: CASSSGQPNYGYTF. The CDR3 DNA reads TGTGCCAGCAGTTCGGGACAGCCTAACTATGGCTACACCTTC.

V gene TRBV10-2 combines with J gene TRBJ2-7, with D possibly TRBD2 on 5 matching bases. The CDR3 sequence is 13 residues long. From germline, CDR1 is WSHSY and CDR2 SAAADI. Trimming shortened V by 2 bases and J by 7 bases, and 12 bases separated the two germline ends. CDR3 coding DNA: TGCGCCAGCAGTGAGGCCGGCCCGGGGGAGCAGTACTTC. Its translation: CASSEAGPGEQYF.

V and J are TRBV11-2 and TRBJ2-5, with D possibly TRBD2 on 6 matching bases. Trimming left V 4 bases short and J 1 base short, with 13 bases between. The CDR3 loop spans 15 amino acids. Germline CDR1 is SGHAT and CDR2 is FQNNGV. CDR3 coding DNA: TGTGCCAGCAGCTCCGCCTGGGACTTCCAAGAGACCCAGTACTTC. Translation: CASSSAWDFQETQYF.

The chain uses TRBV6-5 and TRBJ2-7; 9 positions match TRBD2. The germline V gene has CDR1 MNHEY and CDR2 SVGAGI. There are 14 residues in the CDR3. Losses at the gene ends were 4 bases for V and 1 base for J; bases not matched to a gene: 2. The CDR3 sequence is CASSWTSESYEQYF. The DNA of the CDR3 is TGTGCCAGCAGTTGGACTAGCGAATCCTACGAGCAGTACTTC.

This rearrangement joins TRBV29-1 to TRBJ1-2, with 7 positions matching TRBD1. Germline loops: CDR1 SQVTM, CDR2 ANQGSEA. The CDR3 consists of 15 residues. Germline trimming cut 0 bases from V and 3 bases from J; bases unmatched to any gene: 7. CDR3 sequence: CSVEDVRDSYYGYTF. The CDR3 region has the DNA TGCAGCGTTGAAGACGTCCGGGACAGTTACTATGGCTACACCTTC.

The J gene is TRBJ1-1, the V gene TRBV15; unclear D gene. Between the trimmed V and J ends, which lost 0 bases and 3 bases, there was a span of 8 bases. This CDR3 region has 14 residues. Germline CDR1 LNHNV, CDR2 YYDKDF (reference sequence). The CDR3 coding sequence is TGTGCCACCAGCAGAGATTACGGGGACACTGAAGCTTTCTTT. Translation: CATSRDYGDTEAFF.

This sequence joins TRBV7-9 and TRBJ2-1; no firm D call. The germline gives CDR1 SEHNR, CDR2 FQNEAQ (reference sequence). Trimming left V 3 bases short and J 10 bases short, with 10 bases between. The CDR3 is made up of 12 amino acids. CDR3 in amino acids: CASSFDGIEQFF. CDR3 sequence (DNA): TGTGCCAGCAGCTTCGATGGAATCGAGCAGTTCTTC.

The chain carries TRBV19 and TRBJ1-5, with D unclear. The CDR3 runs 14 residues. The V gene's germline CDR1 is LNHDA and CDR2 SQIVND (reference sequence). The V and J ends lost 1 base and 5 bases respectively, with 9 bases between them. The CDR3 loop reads CASSIGGGYQPQHF. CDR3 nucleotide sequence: TGTGCCAGTAGTATAGGTGGCGGATATCAGCCCCAGCATTTT. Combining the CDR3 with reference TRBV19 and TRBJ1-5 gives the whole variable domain DGGITQSPKYLFRKEGQNVTLSCEQNLNHDAMYWYRQDPGQGLRLIYYSQIVNDFQKGDIAEGYSVSREKKESFPLTVTSAQKNPTAFYLCASSIGGGYQPQHFGDGTRLSIL.

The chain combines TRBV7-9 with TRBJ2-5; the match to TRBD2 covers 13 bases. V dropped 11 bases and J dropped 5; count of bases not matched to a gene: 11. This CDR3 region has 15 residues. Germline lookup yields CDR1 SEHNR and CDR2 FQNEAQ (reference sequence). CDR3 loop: CALTETSGRRETQYF. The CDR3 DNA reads TGTGCCTTAACGGAGACTAGCGGGAGGAGGGAGACCCAGTACTTC. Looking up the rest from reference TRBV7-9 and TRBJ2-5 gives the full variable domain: DTGVSQNPRHKITKRGQNVTFRCDPISEHNRLYWYRQTLGQGPEFLTYFQNEAQLEKSRLLSDRFSAERPKGSFSTLEIQRTEQGDSAMYLCALTETSGRRETQYFGPGTRLLVL.

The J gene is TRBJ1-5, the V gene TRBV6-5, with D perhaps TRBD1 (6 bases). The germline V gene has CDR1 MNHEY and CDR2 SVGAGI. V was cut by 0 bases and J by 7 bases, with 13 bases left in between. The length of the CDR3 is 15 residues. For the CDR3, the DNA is TGTGCCAGCAGTTACTCGGCCACAGGGAGACAGCCCCAGCATTTT. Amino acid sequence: CASSYSATGRQPQHF.

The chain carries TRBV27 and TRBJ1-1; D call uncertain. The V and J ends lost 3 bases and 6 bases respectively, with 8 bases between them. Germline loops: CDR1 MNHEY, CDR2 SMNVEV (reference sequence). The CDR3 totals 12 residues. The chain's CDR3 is CASSFRPPEAFF. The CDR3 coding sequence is TGTGCCAGCAGTTTTCGACCGCCTGAAGCTTTCTTT.

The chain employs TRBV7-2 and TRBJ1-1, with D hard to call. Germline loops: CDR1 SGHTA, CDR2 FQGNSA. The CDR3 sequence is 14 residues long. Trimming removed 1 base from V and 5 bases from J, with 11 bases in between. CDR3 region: CASSLGYGRTEAFF. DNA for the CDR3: TGTGCCAGCAGCTTAGGGTACGGTAGGACTGAAGCTTTCTTT. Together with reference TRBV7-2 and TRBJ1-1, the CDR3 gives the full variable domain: GAGVSQSPSNKVTEKGKDVELRCDPISGHTALYWYRQSLGQGLEFLIYFQGNSAPDKSGLPSDRFSAERTGGSVSTLTIQRTQQEDSAVYLCASSLGYGRTEAFFGQGTRLTVV.

The CDR3 DNA reads as TGTGCCAGTAGTCCCGAGACTGGTGCTAGCACAGATACGCAGTATTTT. Translated: CASSPETGASTDTQYF. The chain recombines TRBV19 with TRBJ2-3, with D hard to call. CDR1 LNHDA and CDR2 SQIVND come from the germline V gene (reference sequence). V lost 5 bases and J 0 bases, leaving 15 bases between the germline ends. The CDR3 has 16 amino acids.

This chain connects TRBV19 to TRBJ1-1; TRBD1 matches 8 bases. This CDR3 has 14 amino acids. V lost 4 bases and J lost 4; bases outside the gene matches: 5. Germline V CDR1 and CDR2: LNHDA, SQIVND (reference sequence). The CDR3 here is CASSTPTGGTEAFF. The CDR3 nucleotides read TGTGCCAGTAGTACCCCAACAGGGGGCACTGAAGCTTTCTTT.

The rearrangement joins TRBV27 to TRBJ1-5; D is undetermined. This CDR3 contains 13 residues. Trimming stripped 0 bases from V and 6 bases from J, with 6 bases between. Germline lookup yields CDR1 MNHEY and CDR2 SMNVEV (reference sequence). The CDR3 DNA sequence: TGTGCCAGCAGTTTATCAAACGCTCAGCCCCAGCATTTT. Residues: CASSLSNAQPQHF.

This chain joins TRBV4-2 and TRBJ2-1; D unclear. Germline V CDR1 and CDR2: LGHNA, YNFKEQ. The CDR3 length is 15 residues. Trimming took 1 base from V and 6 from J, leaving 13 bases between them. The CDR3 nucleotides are TGTGCCAGCAGCCAAGGATCAGGAGATGGCAATGAGCAGTTCTTC. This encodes CASSQGSGDGNEQFF.